The 12 T cell receptor beta chains given below trace back to one sample, sequenced in a study of blood T cells in healthy people across ages. Through a sample-barcoded 5' primer and a J-beta primer mix, a second PCR was run for about 6 to 11 cycles. TCRdb re-called the 5' RACE reads through MiXCR, storing one row per CDR3 protein. The repertoire consists of some 1.1 million distinct CDR3 sequences, with 35% to 40% occurring once and the leading ten covering roughly 14%. Sequenced sample: blood. The receptors were sampled from a young man in good health.

Notes on this clonotype: Germline is not matched at one junction end, which may reflect a read error. The V and J genes are TRBV5-1 and TRBJ2-3; D is ambiguous. CDR3 length: 14 amino acids. The germline gives CDR1 SGHRS, CDR2 YFSETQ. The CDR3 DNA is TGCGCCAGCAGCTTGGGTCACAGCACAGATATGCAGTATTTT. Its translation: CASSLGHSTDMQYF.

As concerns this clonotype: A read error may produce the germline difference seen at one junction end. The V gene is TRBV12-3 or TRBV12-4, the J gene TRBJ1-1; D is perhaps TRBD1 (5 bases). The CDR3 is 16 residues long. CDR3 amino acids: CASSSSSITTDTEAFF. In DNA, the CDR3 is TGTGCCAGCAGTTCGTCCTCTATAACAACGGACACGGAAGCTTTCTTT.

In this sample, this clonotype turned up a few times. The CDR3 reads CASSFSGTEYGYTF. The DNA for the CDR3 is TGTGCCAGCAGTTTCAGTGGGACGGAGTATGGCTACACCTTC. V usage is TRBV27 and J usage is TRBJ1-2; D possibly corresponds to TRBD1 (5 bases). V lost 3 bases and J 5 bases, leaving 13 bases between the germline ends. This CDR3 has 14 residues. The germline V gene has CDR1 MNHEY and CDR2 SMNVEV (reference sequence).

The chain combines TRBV20-1 with TRBJ1-1, with D perhaps matching TRBD1 (5 bases). Germline V gene sequence: CDR1 DFQATT, CDR2 SNEGSKA (reference sequence). The CDR3 runs to 13 residues. Trimming shortened V by 6 bases and J by 3 bases, and 14 bases separated the two germline ends. CDR3 protein: CSAPIGGDTEAFF. In DNA, the CDR3 is TGCAGTGCCCCTATAGGAGGGGACACTGAAGCTTTCTTT.

V usage is TRBV24-1 and J usage is TRBJ2-2; D is possibly TRBD2 (5 bases). This CDR3 has 15 amino acids. Trimming shortened V by 1 base and J by 6 bases, and 11 bases separated the two germline ends. Germline lookup yields CDR1 KGHDR and CDR2 SFDVKD. The CDR3 nucleotides are TGTGCCACCAGTGATTTCTCCATCGGGGCCGGGGAGCTGTTTTTT. Protein product: CATSDFSIGAGELFF.

The chain recombines TRBV2 with TRBJ2-2; D is uncertain. V was trimmed by 7 bases and J by 3 bases, leaving 12 bases between them. The CDR3 is 14 amino acids. Per the germline V gene, CDR1 is SNHLY and CDR2 is FYNNEI. CDR3 nucleotides: TGTGCCAGCAACGGCAGGTGGGACACCGGGGAGCTGTTTTTT. Translating it yields CASNGRWDTGELFF.

This clonotype has a handful of counts. The chain combines TRBV5-5 with TRBJ2-3; TRBD2 matches at 15 bases. J gave up 3 bases and V 4 bases, and 6 bases lay outside the gene matches. The germline gives CDR1 SGHKS, CDR2 YYEKEE (reference sequence). CDR3 length: 17 residues. Written as DNA, the CDR3 is TGTGCCAGCAGCCCGTTCGGGACTAGCGGGGGGACAGATACGCAGTATTTT. Its protein is CASSPFGTSGGTDTQYF.

Here the CDR3 DNA reads TGTGCCAGTCAGTCGGGGGGCAATGAGCAGTTCTTC. Its translation is CASQSGGNEQFF. The genes are TRBV19 and TRBJ2-1, with TRBD2 matching over 7 bases. J gave up 6 bases and V 8 bases, and 4 bases lay outside the gene matches. The CDR3 loop spans 12 amino acids. CDR1 is LNHDA, CDR2 SQIVND, per germline (reference sequence).

This sequence joins TRBV4-1 and TRBJ2-3; TRBD2 agrees at 10 bases. CDR3 length equals 15 residues. Germline loops: CDR1 MGHRA, CDR2 YSYEKL. V was pared by 1 base and J by 5 bases, with 3 bases of the junction left unmatched. As DNA, the CDR3 is TGCGCCAGCAGCCAAGTCAGCGGGGGGGAAGATACGCAGTATTTT. It translates to CASSQVSGGEDTQYF.

The CDR3 DNA reads TGTGCCAGCACCGATACTAGCTCAGATACGCAGTATTTT. Residues: CASTDTSSDTQYF. The chain couples TRBV6-5 to TRBJ2-3; tentative D call: TRBD2 (6 bases). The germline V gene has CDR1 MNHEY and CDR2 SVGAGI. V lost 7 bases to trimming and J lost 4 bases, with 12 bases between them. CDR3 length equals 13 residues.

CDR3 nucleotide sequence: TGCGCCAGCAGCCCAGGGCATGAAGCGGGGGGACGAGAGCAGTACTTC. Translated, it gives CASSPGHEAGGREQYF. J is TRBJ2-5 and V is TRBV5-1, with 9 bases identical to TRBD2. Trimming took 4 bases from V and 11 from J; bases not matched to a gene: 18. The germline CDR1 and CDR2 sequences are SGHRS and YFSETQ. The CDR3 runs 16 residues.

The V and J genes are TRBV9 and TRBJ1-4, with 10 positions matching TRBD1. Trimming removed 3 bases from V and 8 bases from J; junction bases left unmatched: 7. The germline CDR1 and CDR2 sequences are SGDLS and YYNGEE. This CDR3 region has 15 residues. CDR3 protein: CASSAGRDRGEKLFF. The DNA of the CDR3 is TGTGCCAGCAGCGCAGGGAGGGACAGGGGAGAAAAACTGTTTTTT. The full variable domain, with the rest looked up from reference TRBV9 and TRBJ1-4, is DSGVTQTPKHLITATGQRVTLRCSPRSGDLSVYWYQQSLDQGLQFLIQYYNGEERAKGNILERFSAQQFPDLHSELNLSSLELGDSALYFCASSAGRDRGEKLFFGSGTQLSVL.